A single sample gave rise to the 32 T cell receptor beta chains below, sequenced in a study of blood T cell repertoires in COVID-19. The method was immunoSEQ multiplex PCR; TCRdb's version includes in-frame clones alone and lacks a portion of them. This sample has about 100,000 clones; around 81% occur once, and the top ten carry around 15%. Sequencing input: peripheral blood. The receptors originated from a man in his fifties with active or convalescent COVID-19.

About this clone: The identical CDR3 is also encoded by other nucleotide sequences in the sample. The rearrangement links TRBV18 to TRBJ2-2, with D perhaps TRBD1 (6 bases). Germline V gives CDR1 KGHSH, CDR2 LQKENI. The V end lost 3 bases, the J end lost 2 bases, and 10 bases lay between the germline ends. The length of the CDR3 is 15 residues. CDR3 loop: CASSPGQTNTGELFF. CDR3 bases: TGTGCCAGCTCACCCGGACAGACTAACACCGGGGAGCTGTTTTTT. Full variable domain (remainder filled in from reference TRBV18 and TRBJ2-2): NAGVMQNPRHLVRRRGQEARLRCSPMKGHSHVYWYRQLPEEGLKFMVYLQKENIIDESGMPKERFSAEFPKEGPSILRIQQVVRGDSAAYFCASSPGQTNTGELFFGEGSRLTVL.

About this clone itself: Different DNA sequences within this sample yield the same CDR3. The rearrangement joins TRBV5-1 to TRBJ2-7; 12 nucleotides align to TRBD1. CDR3 size: 14 residues. Losses at the gene ends were 3 bases for V and 6 bases for J; bases not matched to a gene: 4. CDR1 is SGHRS and CDR2 is YFSETQ in the germline V gene. CDR3 sequence: CASSSGTGGGEQYF. The CDR3 DNA reads TGCGCCAGCAGCTCCGGGACAGGGGGCGGCGAGCAGTACTTC.

The chain joins TRBV4-1 to TRBJ1-2, with 7 positions matching TRBD1. The V gene's germline CDR1 is MGHRA and CDR2 YSYEKL. V lost 2 bases, J lost 2 bases, and 2 bases stayed unmatched. This CDR3 region has 14 residues. CDR3 protein: CASSQHRGNYGYTF. CDR3 nucleotide sequence: TGCGCCAGCAGCCAACACAGGGGAAACTATGGCTACACCTTC.

The V call is TRBV14, the J call TRBJ2-5; a possible D gene is TRBD2 (5 bases). Germline CDR1 and CDR2: SGHDN and FVKESK. V was trimmed by 4 bases and J by 5 bases, leaving 17 bases between them. The CDR3 sequence is 15 residues long. CDR3 in DNA: TGTGCCAGCAGCCCTCCGGGAACCCGGCGGGAGACCCAGTACTTC. It translates to CASSPPGTRRETQYF.

This clone has a single count. This rearrangement joins TRBV5-1 to TRBJ2-3; TRBD2 agrees at 9 bases. There are 17 residues in the CDR3. After removal of 1 base from V and 0 bases from J, the junction contained 6 bases not matched to a gene. Germline CDR1 reads SGHRS; CDR2 reads YFSETQ. The CDR3 spells CASSLLLAGDSTDTQYF. The CDR3 coding sequence is TGCGCCAGCAGCTTGCTTTTAGCGGGGGATAGCACAGATACGCAGTATTTT.

The rearrangement links TRBV6-5 to TRBJ2-1; 10 nucleotides match TRBD1. CDR1 and CDR2 (germline): MNHEY, SVGAGI. V lost 7 bases and J lost 10; bases outside the gene matches: 10. The CDR3 has 14 residues. As DNA, the CDR3 is TGTGCCAGCACCGGGACAGGGGCTTCAGGCGAGCAGTTCTTC. Translated, it gives CASTGTGASGEQFF.

The V and J genes are TRBV27 and TRBJ2-2; 9 nucleotides agree with TRBD1. Germline V gene sequence: CDR1 MNHEY, CDR2 SMNVEV (reference sequence). V was clipped by 6 bases and J by 7 bases; unmatched bases: 6. This CDR3 is built from 14 residues. CDR3 loop: CASRPGQGVGELFF. The CDR3 DNA reads as TGTGCCAGCAGACCGGGACAGGGTGTCGGGGAGCTGTTTTTT.

This clone was seen a handful of times. V usage is TRBV4-1 and J usage is TRBJ2-1; 11 bases line up with TRBD2. Germline lookup yields CDR1 MGHRA and CDR2 YSYEKL. There are 15 residues in the CDR3. V gave up 4 bases and J gave up 12 bases; unmatched junction bases: 11. CDR3 loop: CASSLFSGRVEGQFF. CDR3 DNA: TGCGCCAGCAGCCTTTTTAGCGGGAGGGTGGAAGGGCAGTTCTTC.

This clone was recorded a few times. The rearrangement uses TRBV20-1 and TRBJ1-6; TRBD1 might be the D (6 bases). V was trimmed by 3 bases and J by 5 bases, leaving 14 bases between them. Germline assignment: CDR1 DFQATT and CDR2 SNEGSKA (reference sequence). The CDR3 runs 15 residues. The CDR3 reads CSASRGGAHNSPLHF. The CDR3 DNA follows: TGCAGTGCTAGTCGTGGGGGCGCCCATAATTCACCCCTCCACTTT.

V is TRBV29-1 and J is TRBJ2-7, with 9 bases matching TRBD2. CDR1 is SQVTM and CDR2 is ANQGSEA in the germline V gene. V was clipped by 6 bases and J by 1 base; unmatched bases: 10. The CDR3 sequence is 15 residues long. The CDR3 bases are TGCAGCGTCCTCTTAGCGGGAGTCGGGTCCTACGAGCAGTACTTC. Translating it yields CSVLLAGVGSYEQYF.

The chain employs TRBV6-5 and TRBJ2-7; 10 bases line up with TRBD1. Germline loops: CDR1 MNHEY, CDR2 SVGAGI. Trimming cost V 6 bases and J 3 bases; bases outside gene matches: 8. This CDR3 comprises 15 residues. This CDR3 is CASRTGQGNFYEQYF. The CDR3, as DNA: TGTGCCAGCAGGACGGGACAGGGGAATTTCTACGAGCAGTACTTC.

This clone was picked up one time. V usage is TRBV18 and J usage is TRBJ1-3; no firm D call. Trimming removed 3 bases from V and 0 bases from J, with 12 bases in between. Germline V CDR1 and CDR2: KGHSH, LQKENI. CDR3 size: 16 residues. The CDR3 sequence: CASSPKEGLSGNTIYF. CDR3 DNA: TGTGCCAGCTCACCGAAGGAGGGCCTCTCTGGAAACACCATATATTTT.

The V call is TRBV29-1, the J call TRBJ2-7, with D uncertain. The germline V gene encodes CDR1 SQVTM and CDR2 ANQGSEA. The length of the CDR3 is 12 residues. V lost 2 bases and J 7 bases, leaving 12 bases between the germline ends. CDR3 in DNA: TGCAGCGTTGAATGGGCTGTTGGAGAGCAGTACTTC. This sequence encodes CSVEWAVGEQYF.

The V and J genes are TRBV7-8 and TRBJ2-7; 13 bases map to TRBD2. Looked up from germline, CDR1 is SGHVS and CDR2 is FQNEAQ. The CDR3 has 15 residues. J gave up 4 bases and V 3 bases, and 3 bases lay outside the gene matches. CDR3 protein: CASSLTSGRRYEQYF. The CDR3 bases are TGTGCCAGCAGCTTGACTAGCGGGAGGAGGTACGAGCAGTACTTC.

V is TRBV6-5 and J is TRBJ2-5, with D perhaps matching TRBD2 (5 bases). This CDR3 is 14 amino acids long. The germline gives CDR1 MNHEY, CDR2 SVGAGI. V was shortened by 0 bases and J by 5 bases, with 10 bases between the two germline ends. The DNA for the CDR3 is TGTGCCAGCAGTTACTCCGGGGAGAAGGAGACCCAGTACTTC. Its protein is CASSYSGEKETQYF.

This chain links TRBV18 with TRBJ2-5, with a tentative D call TRBD1 (5 bases). Between the trimmed V and J ends, which lost 6 bases and 1 base, there was a span of 12 bases. The CDR3 is 14 residues long. Germline CDR1 and CDR2: KGHSH and LQKENI. The CDR3 is CASSSRQFQETQYF. The DNA of the CDR3 is TGTGCCAGCTCTTCCAGACAGTTCCAAGAGACCCAGTACTTC.

This clone has only one observation. The genes are TRBV9 and TRBJ2-1; D is ambiguous. The CDR3 has 15 residues. Trimming took off 0 bases at V and 0 bases at J, with 7 bases between the two ends. From germline, CDR1 is SGDLS and CDR2 YYNGEE. The CDR3 loop reads CASSVAKYSYNEQFF. For the CDR3, the DNA is TGTGCCAGCAGCGTAGCTAAGTACTCCTACAATGAGCAGTTCTTC.

This chain links TRBV14 with TRBJ2-1; D might be TRBD2 (6 bases). V was clipped by 4 bases and J by 4 bases, with 14 bases between them. The CDR3 sequence is 15 residues long. Germline CDR1 is SGHDN and CDR2 is FVKESK. CDR3 residues: CASSPLVGGYNEQFF. In DNA form, the CDR3 reads TGTGCCAGCAGCCCCCTGGTCGGGGGATACAATGAGCAGTTCTTC.

This clone has a handful of counts. The V gene is TRBV27, the J gene TRBJ2-7; 10 positions match TRBD2. There are 16 residues in the CDR3. CDR1 MNHEY and CDR2 SMNVEV come from the germline V gene (reference sequence). The ends lost 5 bases at V and 1 base at J; junction bases unmatched: 8. CDR3 sequence (DNA): TGTGCCAGCAGTAAACTGTCTAGCGGGAGTTCCTACGAGCAGTACTTC. It translates to CASSKLSSGSSYEQYF.

V and J are TRBV19 and TRBJ2-5, with a possible D match to TRBD1 (6 bases). The CDR3 totals 14 residues. The germline gives CDR1 LNHDA, CDR2 SQIVND (reference sequence). The V and J ends lost 1 base and 5 bases respectively, with 11 bases between them. CDR3 residues: CASSIGRGVETQYF. In DNA, the CDR3 is TGTGCCAGTAGTATAGGCAGGGGTGTGGAGACCCAGTACTTC.

CDR3: CASSSTGLAGEEYF. CDR3 in DNA: TGTGCCAGCAGCTCCACGGGACTAGCGGGAGAGGAGTACTTC. The V gene is TRBV11-2, the J gene TRBJ2-7; 14 nucleotides line up with TRBD2. After removal of 4 bases from V and 11 bases from J, the junction contained 7 bases not matched to a gene. CDR3 length equals 14 residues. The germline V gene has CDR1 SGHAT and CDR2 FQNNGV.

This clone was recorded once. Different DNA sequences within this sample yield the same CDR3. This rearrangement joins TRBV3-1 (or the pseudogene TRBV3-2) to TRBJ2-7; the match to TRBD2 covers 10 bases. Trimming at V came to 1 base and at J to 4 bases, leaving 4 bases not matched to a gene. Germline lookup yields CDR1 LGHDT and CDR2 YNNKEL (reference sequence). The CDR3 has 15 amino acids. Here the CDR3 reads CASSQGLAGYYEQYF. The DNA of the CDR3 is TGTGCCAGCAGCCAAGGACTAGCGGGTTATTACGAGCAGTACTTC.

The chain is built from TRBV2 and TRBJ1-5; 10 bases align to TRBD1. Trimming at V came to 4 bases and at J to 5 bases, leaving 8 bases not matched to a gene. The length of the CDR3 is 16 residues. Germline assignment: CDR1 SNHLY and CDR2 FYNNEI. The CDR3, as DNA: TGTGCCAGCAGTGGGGCGGACAGGGGGTTTGATCAGCCCCAGCATTTT. It is translated as CASSGADRGFDQPQHF. Full variable domain (outside the CDR3, taken from reference TRBV2 and TRBJ1-5): EPEVTQTPSHQVTQMGQEVILRCVPISNHLYFYWYRQILGQKVEFLVSFYNNEISEKSEIFDDQFSVERPDGSNFTLKIRSTKLEDSAMYFCASSGADRGFDQPQHFGDGTRLSIL.

The chain employs TRBV30 and TRBJ2-7, with D perhaps TRBD1 (6 bases). CDR3 length equals 14 residues. Germline assignment: CDR1 GTSNPN and CDR2 SVGIG (reference sequence). The V end lost 2 bases, the J end lost 7 bases, and 18 bases lay between the germline ends. The chain's CDR3 is CAWSKWDTFGEQYF. CDR3 coding DNA: TGTGCCTGGAGTAAATGGGACACCTTCGGGGAGCAGTACTTC.

This sequence joins TRBV2 and TRBJ1-4; 9 nucleotides match TRBD1. CDR1 is SNHLY and CDR2 is FYNNEI in the germline V gene. V lost 6 bases, J lost 5 bases, and 7 bases stayed unmatched. The CDR3 totals 15 residues. The CDR3 bases are TGTGCCAGCAGCGCCCGGACAGGGGAAAATGAAAAACTGTTTTTT. Translated: CASSARTGENEKLFF.

The J gene is TRBJ2-3, the V gene TRBV6-5, with TRBD2 as a possible D gene (6 bases). Germline assignment: CDR1 MNHEY and CDR2 SVGAGI. Deletions cut 0 bases from V and 4 bases from J, with 11 bases between. CDR3 length equals 15 residues. The CDR3 DNA reads as TGTGCCAGCAGTTACTCTGTAACTAGCCCAGATACGCAGTATTTT. Amino acid sequence: CASSYSVTSPDTQYF.

J is TRBJ2-7 and V is TRBV27, with TRBD2 matching 7 bases. This CDR3 spans 15 amino acids. Germline V gives CDR1 MNHEY, CDR2 SMNVEV (reference sequence). J gave up 3 bases and V 5 bases, and 10 bases lay outside the gene matches. CDR3 sequence: CASSRGTGLDYEQYF. For the CDR3, the DNA is TGTGCCAGCAGTCGGGGAACCGGACTAGACTACGAGCAGTACTTC.

This clone was detected a few times. This rearrangement joins TRBV29-1 to TRBJ2-1; D ambiguous. Germline lookup yields CDR1 SQVTM and CDR2 ANQGSEA. This CDR3 spans 11 amino acids. V shed 7 bases and J shed 6 bases, with 10 bases lying between them. This CDR3 reads CSAPFGNEQFF. The CDR3 nucleotides read TGCAGCGCCCCGTTCGGCAATGAGCAGTTCTTC.

This clone was seen a handful of times. The chain is built from TRBV9 and TRBJ2-2; tentatively, D is TRBD1 (6 bases). Germline assignment: CDR1 SGDLS and CDR2 YYNGEE. CDR3 size: 14 residues. V was pared by 0 bases and J by 4 bases, with 7 bases between. The CDR3 DNA sequence: TGTGCCAGCAGCGTAGGACAGGTCACCGGGGAGCTGTTTTTT. Protein: CASSVGQVTGELFF.

The chain uses TRBV6-5 and TRBJ2-7; 13 bases line up with TRBD2. The germline V gene encodes CDR1 MNHEY and CDR2 SVGAGI. The CDR3 spans 15 residues. V dropped 6 bases and J dropped 7; count of bases not matched to a gene: 9. Written as DNA, the CDR3 is TGTGCCAGCAGCGGTACTAGCGGGGGGGTCGGGGAGCAGTACTTC. Translated, it gives CASSGTSGGVGEQYF.

The V gene is TRBV11-2, the J gene TRBJ2-7, with D uncertain. The CDR3 spans 15 residues. V dropped 5 bases and J dropped 2 bases, with 16 bases sitting between them. From germline, CDR1 is SGHAT and CDR2 FQNNGV. CDR3 sequence reads: CASSPRLRTPYEQYF. The CDR3 DNA is TGTGCCAGCAGCCCAAGACTTCGAACCCCCTACGAGCAGTACTTC.

V gene TRBV29-1 combines with J gene TRBJ2-7; D may be TRBD1 (6 bases). This CDR3 is built from 12 residues. The V gene lost 6 bases and the J gene lost 4 bases, with 13 bases spanning the gap. Germline loops: CDR1 SQVTM, CDR2 ANQGSEA. This CDR3 reads CSVQGNEYEQYF. The CDR3, as DNA: TGCAGCGTCCAGGGGAACGAGTACGAGCAGTACTTC.